This entry concerns a single TCR beta chain. As yet, its antigen is unknown. This specimen belongs to a study of cytomegalovirus exposure and HLA in healthy donors. The PCR had 60 Vbeta and 13 Jbeta primers. Assay: immunoSEQ multiplex PCR; the TCRdb copy retains only in-frame clones and omits some. The sample shows some 150,000 clones, about four fifths of them seen only once. Study-level findings and limits: Across donors, sequencing depth was assumed by presence/absence analyses to be roughly uniform. 164 TCR beta chains were listed as cytomegalovirus-associated.

The CDR3 totals 12 residues. Per the germline V gene, CDR1 is SNHLY and CDR2 is FYNNEI. V dropped 3 bases and J dropped 6 bases, with 8 bases sitting between them. There were likely unrecorded immune exposures, though donors were nominally healthy when sampled. The material sequenced was PBMCs. The chain joins TRBV2 to TRBJ1-1, with TRBD1 as a possible D gene (5 bases). The receptor comes from a woman aged 25 to 39 in good health and CMV-seropositive. CDR3 coding DNA: TGTGCCAGCAGTGACCGGGGGGCTGAAGCTTTCTTT. Its protein product is CASSDRGAEAFF.